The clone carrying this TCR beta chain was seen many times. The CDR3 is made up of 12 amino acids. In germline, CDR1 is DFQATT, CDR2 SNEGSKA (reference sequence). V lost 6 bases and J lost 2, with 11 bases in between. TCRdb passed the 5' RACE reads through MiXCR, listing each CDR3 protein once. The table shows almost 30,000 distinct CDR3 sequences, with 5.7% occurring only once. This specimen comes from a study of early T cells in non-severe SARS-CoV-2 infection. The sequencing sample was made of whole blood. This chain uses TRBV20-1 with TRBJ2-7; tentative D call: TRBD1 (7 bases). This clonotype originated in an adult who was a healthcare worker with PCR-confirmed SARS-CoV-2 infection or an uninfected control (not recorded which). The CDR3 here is CSAGGQTYEQYF. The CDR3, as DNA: TGCAGTGCCGGGGGACAGACCTACGAGCAGTACTTC.